This T cell receptor (beta chain) derives from a study of T cell responses to AZD1222 COVID-19 vaccine. Study-wide context: The analysis combined second doses at about 4 or about 12 weeks.

Libraries were prepared by immunoSEQ multiplex PCR; TCRdb keeps only in-frame clonotypes and omits some of them. The sample has under 200,000 clones; 94% are singletons. Study results and limitations: Vaccine-associated CD4 TCRs ranged over spike, dominating at 160-218 and 743-854. The number of AZD1222 recipients seropositive at baseline was only 6 or 7.

Of note for this clone: Its cognate antigen is unknown.

The specimen was peripheral blood, collected on day 0 of AZD1222 vaccination. The receptor was isolated from an adult in good health.

The CDR3 loop is CASSRGVSNTEAFF. Here the CDR3 DNA reads TGTGCCAGCAGCCGGGGGGTTTCGAACACTGAAGCTTTCTTT. The gene calls are TRBV11-2 and TRBJ1-1; tentatively, D is TRBD1 (5 bases). Looked up from germline, CDR1 is SGHAT and CDR2 is FQNNGV. This CDR3 comprises 14 residues. The germline V and J ends were trimmed by 5 bases and 1 base, with 11 bases remaining between them.